This TCR beta chain was captured by sequencing in a study of cytomegalovirus exposure and HLA in healthy donors. With respect to this clone: No antigen is known for it.

The study's findings and limits: High specificity and sensitivity for cytomegalovirus status were reported for the classifier.

The PCR employed 60 Vbeta primers together with 13 Jbeta primers. Profiled with immunoSEQ multiplex PCR; TCRdb holds only in-frame clones, not every one. The table lists around 200,000 clones, 75% to 90% of them singletons. This CDR3 is 16 amino acids long. V shed 1 base and J 4 bases; nucleotides not matched to a gene: 7. The germline gives CDR1 LGHNT, CDR2 FRNRAP. The gene calls are TRBV12-5 and TRBJ1-5, with 7 bases that match TRBD1. The TCR was taken from a boy younger than 18 in good health and CMV-seronegative. Sequenced: PBMCs. Here the CDR3 reads CASGLGDRAANQPQHF. The CDR3 DNA sequence: TGTGCTAGTGGTTTGGGAGACAGGGCGGCAAATCAGCCCCAGCATTTT.